The rows below give T cell receptor beta chains drawn from one sample of a study of blood T cells in healthy people across ages. TCRdb reprocessed the 5' RACE reads via MiXCR and lists one record per CDR3 protein. Here the sample spans 850,000 to 1,100,000 distinct CDR3 sequences, 35% to 40% being singletons. Material: blood. The receptors were gathered from a man aged 18 to 35 in good health. CDR3s include the opening cysteine and the closing phenylalanine or tryptophan. A D gene is named only where the DNA matches it firmly. Clone sizes are given selectively: once, few, many, or a class where the clone is expanded.

size	V	D	J	CDR3	DNA
few	TRBV4-2	.	TRBJ2-7	CASSQGDSGEQYF	TGTGCCAGCAGCCAAGGGGACTCGGGCGAGCAGTACTTC
.	TRBV9	TRBD1	TRBJ2-2	CASSPKDRAGELFF	TGTGCCAGCAGCCCTAAGGACAGGGCCGGGGAGCTGTTTTTT
once	TRBV2	TRBD2	TRBJ2-3	CASSVDSGGSDMQYF	TGTGCCAGCAGTGTGGATAGCGGGGGTTCAGATATGCAGTATTTT
.	TRBV5-5	.	TRBJ1-2	CASSLKRDALTNYGYTF	TGTGCCAGCAGCCTTAAAAGGGACGCGCTTACTAACTATGGCTACACCTTC
.	TRBV6-2/TRBV6-3	.	TRBJ2-2	CAYSASPNTGELFF	TGTGCCTACAGCGCAAGCCCGAACACCGGGGAGCTGTTTTTT
few	TRBV12-3/TRBV12-4	.	TRBJ2-1	CASSLAGGRRNEQFF	TGTGCCAGCAGTTTAGCGGGGGGGCGACGCAATGAGCAGTTCTTC
few	TRBV20-1	.	TRBJ2-1	CSGGILSYNEQFF	TGCAGCGGCGGGATTCTCTCCTACAATGAGCAGTTCTTC
.	TRBV5-1	.	TRBJ1-1	CASSLAGRPTVNTEAFF	TGCGCCAGCAGCTTGGCAGGCCGACCCACCGTGAACACTGAAGCTTTCTTT
.	TRBV20-1	.	TRBJ2-7	CSARTNRSSAYEQYF	TGCAGTGCTAGAACAAATAGATCATCAGCCTACGAGCAGTACTTC
.	TRBV27	TRBD1	TRBJ2-3	CASSFSGQGVSDTQYF	TGTGCCAGCAGTTTTTCGGGACAGGGTGTATCAGATACGCAGTATTTT
few	TRBV29-1	TRBD1	TRBJ1-1	CSGGQGSEAFF	TGCAGCGGGGGACAGGGCTCTGAAGCTTTCTTT
.	TRBV6-2/TRBV6-3	TRBD2	TRBJ2-1	CASSPDRSGTRSNEQFF	TGTGCCAGCAGTCCTGATCGTTCCGGGACTAGGAGCAATGAGCAGTTCTTC
.	TRBV27	.	TRBJ1-1	CASRGPAGKMSGEAFF	TGTGCCAGCCGAGGCCCGGCCGGGAAAATGTCGGGTGAAGCTTTCTTT
.	TRBV20-1	TRBD1	TRBJ1-1	CSARLDRGATEAFF	TGCAGTGCTAGATTGGACAGGGGGGCCACTGAAGCTTTCTTT
.	TRBV20-1	TRBD1	TRBJ1-6	CSARRGQSNSPLHF	TGCAGTGCTAGGAGGGGACAGTCTAATTCACCCCTCCACTTT
.	TRBV5-1	TRBD1	TRBJ2-5	CASSEGQGQGETQYF	TGCGCCAGCAGCGAGGGACAGGGGCAGGGAGAGACCCAGTACTTC
few	TRBV4-2	.	TRBJ1-1	CASSQAAGERTEAFF	TGTGCCAGCAGCCAAGCTGCAGGGGAGCGAACTGAAGCTTTCTTT
many	TRBV5-6	TRBD1	TRBJ2-7	CASSSTAGQGSYEQYF	TGTGCCAGCAGCTCGACGGCGGGACAGGGATCCTACGAGCAGTACTTC
.	TRBV20-1	.	TRBJ2-2	CSAASGRTGELFF	TGCAGTGCGGCCTCGGGGCGAACCGGGGAGCTGTTTTTT
few	TRBV11-2	.	TRBJ2-1	CASSLRREQFF	TGTGCCAGCAGCTTGCGTCGGGAGCAGTTCTTC
.	TRBV14	.	TRBJ2-1	CASSPYYSLGGYYNEQFF	TGTGCCAGCAGCCCCTATTACTCGTTAGGTGGCTACTACAATGAGCAGTTCTTC
.	TRBV25-1	TRBD1	TRBJ2-7	CASSAVKGPPGTGKLYEQYF	TGTGCCAGCAGTGCGGTCAAGGGTCCACCCGGGACAGGGAAACTCTACGAGCAGTACTTC
.	TRBV10-3	TRBD2	TRBJ2-1	CVISESSSGGYNEQFF	TGTGTCATCAGTGAGTCGTCTAGCGGGGGCTACAATGAGCAGTTCTTC
.	TRBV2	.	TRBJ1-4	CASRGGLEKLFF	TGTGCCAGCAGGGGAGGGCTCGAAAAACTGTTTTTT
few	TRBV6-2/TRBV6-3	.	TRBJ1-1	CASSYFAVNTEAFF	TGTGCCAGCAGTTATTTCGCAGTGAACACTGAAGCTTTCTTT
.	TRBV4-2	TRBD1	TRBJ2-5	CASSQEGQEETQYF	TGTGCCAGCAGCCAAGAGGGACAGGAAGAGACCCAGTACTTC
few	TRBV10-3	.	TRBJ1-2	CAISEETGIGYGYTF	TGTGCCATCAGTGAGGAAACAGGGATAGGGTATGGCTACACCTTC
few	TRBV7-9	TRBD2	TRBJ2-5	CASSPRLAGAINNEQYF	TGTGCCAGCAGCCCTCGACTAGCGGGGGCAATAAACAATGAGCAGTACTTC
.	TRBV29-1	.	TRBJ2-2	CSAGTPNTGELFF	TGCAGCGCAGGGACTCCGAACACCGGGGAGCTGTTTTTT
few	TRBV5-6	.	TRBJ1-2	CASSLGWDQVYGYTF	TGTGCCAGCAGCTTGGGATGGGACCAAGTCTATGGCTACACCTTC
few	TRBV9	TRBD1	TRBJ1-2	CASSVGEGGLNYGYTF	TGTGCCAGCAGCGTAGGGGAAGGGGGCTTGAACTATGGCTACACCTTC
few	TRBV20-1	.	TRBJ1-5	CSARQEGDVLNQPQHF	TGCAGTGCTAGACAGGAAGGGGACGTCTTGAATCAGCCCCAGCATTTT
.	TRBV12-3/TRBV12-4	.	TRBJ1-2	CASSVGQINGYTF	TGTGCCAGCAGTGTTGGGCAGATTAATGGCTACACCTTC
few	TRBV12-3/TRBV12-4	TRBD1	TRBJ1-6	CASSTDRDRGRGHNSPLHF	TGTGCCAGCAGTACCGACCGGGACAGGGGACGAGGCCATAATTCACCCCTCCACTTT
many	TRBV29-1	TRBD2	TRBJ2-7	CSVEGLAGFYEQYF	TGCAGCGTTGAAGGACTAGCGGGGTTCTACGAGCAGTACTTC
few	TRBV9	.	TRBJ2-3	CASSLSQIVDTQYF	TGTGCCAGCAGCCTTTCCCAGATTGTAGATACGCAGTATTTT
.	TRBV5-1	TRBD2	TRBJ2-3	CASSLGSGRTTDTQYF	TGCGCCAGCAGCTTGGGGAGCGGGAGGACCACAGATACGCAGTATTTT
.	TRBV10-3	.	TRBJ1-2	CAIRDTGYGYTF	TGTGCCATCAGGGATACAGGGTATGGCTACACCTTC
.	TRBV6-1	.	TRBJ1-2	CASSEARASQLVYGYTF	TGTGCCAGCAGTGAAGCGCGGGCCTCCCAACTAGTCTATGGCTACACCTTC
.	TRBV2	TRBD1	TRBJ2-2	CASSLSQGTTGELFF	TGTGCCAGCAGCCTCTCACAGGGGACCACCGGGGAGCTGTTTTTT
.	TRBV6-5	.	TRBJ2-2	CASSYSRALTGELFF	TGTGCCAGCAGTTACTCGAGAGCTCTGACCGGGGAGCTGTTTTTT
few	TRBV4-3	.	TRBJ1-1	CASSQGHTAFF	TGCGCCAGCAGCCAAGGCCACACGGCTTTCTTT
.	TRBV7-9	.	TRBJ1-2	CASSLSQGQGSYTF	TGTGCCAGCAGCTTAAGTCAGGGGCAAGGTAGCTACACCTTC
many	TRBV4-1	.	TRBJ2-1	CASSQEILSRNNEQFF	TGCGCCAGCAGCCAAGAGATTTTGTCCAGAAACAATGAGCAGTTCTTC
.	TRBV7-9	TRBD1	TRBJ1-4	CASSLVGTGGNEKLFF	TGTGCCAGCAGCTTAGTCGGGACAGGGGGGAATGAAAAACTGTTTTTT
few	TRBV12-5	.	TRBJ2-6	CASGLFEGNGANVLTF	TGTGCTAGTGGTTTGTTCGAGGGGAATGGGGCCAACGTCCTGACTTTC
.	TRBV6-5	.	TRBJ2-3	CASSYSGSRGDTQYF	TGTGCCAGCAGTTACTCGGGGTCCCGAGGGGATACGCAGTATTTT
.	TRBV12-3/TRBV12-4	TRBD1	TRBJ1-1	CASTLDRGENTEAFF	TGTGCCAGCACCTTAGACAGGGGCGAGAACACTGAAGCTTTCTTT
few	TRBV3-1	.	TRBJ1-1	CASSQGGGLMNTEAFF	TGTGCCAGCAGCCAAGGTGGTGGGCTTATGAACACTGAAGCTTTCTTT
few	TRBV10-3	.	TRBJ1-1	CAISADSEAFF	TGTGCCATCAGCGCTGACAGTGAAGCTTTCTTT
.	TRBV24-1	.	TRBJ2-1	CATSETQGSRETQFF	TGTGCCACCAGTGAAACCCAGGGTTCCCGGGAGACCCAGTTCTTC
.	TRBV2	TRBD2	TRBJ2-1	CASTKGLAGVNEQFF	TGTGCCAGCACAAAGGGACTAGCGGGTGTCAATGAGCAGTTCTTC
.	TRBV27	TRBD1	TRBJ2-5	CASSFGQGRGTQYF	TGTGCCAGCAGTTTTGGACAGGGTAGGGGGACCCAGTACTTC
.	TRBV6-5	.	TRBJ1-5	CASSYGRGYQPQHF	TGTGCCAGCAGTTACGGCAGGGGCTATCAGCCCCAGCATTTT
.	TRBV30	.	TRBJ1-2	CAWSWDVYGYTF	TGTGCCTGGAGTTGGGACGTCTATGGCTACACCTTC
.	TRBV2	.	TRBJ1-4	CASCVAPEKLFF	TGTGCCAGCTGTGTGGCTCCCGAAAAACTGTTTTTT
.	TRBV12-3/TRBV12-4	.	TRBJ2-2	CASSPELRGELFF	TGTGCCAGCAGCCCGGAACTCAGAGGGGAGCTGTTTTTT
.	TRBV29-1	.	TRBJ1-2	CSGGGPNYGYTF	TGCAGCGGCGGGGGGCCTAACTATGGCTACACCTTC
few	TRBV20-1	TRBD1	TRBJ1-2	CRTGDRGDYGYTF	TGCAGAACAGGGGACAGGGGGGACTATGGCTACACCTTC
many	TRBV20-1	.	TRBJ2-3	CSARDPSTDTQYF	TGCAGTGCTAGAGACCCTAGCACAGATACGCAGTATTTT